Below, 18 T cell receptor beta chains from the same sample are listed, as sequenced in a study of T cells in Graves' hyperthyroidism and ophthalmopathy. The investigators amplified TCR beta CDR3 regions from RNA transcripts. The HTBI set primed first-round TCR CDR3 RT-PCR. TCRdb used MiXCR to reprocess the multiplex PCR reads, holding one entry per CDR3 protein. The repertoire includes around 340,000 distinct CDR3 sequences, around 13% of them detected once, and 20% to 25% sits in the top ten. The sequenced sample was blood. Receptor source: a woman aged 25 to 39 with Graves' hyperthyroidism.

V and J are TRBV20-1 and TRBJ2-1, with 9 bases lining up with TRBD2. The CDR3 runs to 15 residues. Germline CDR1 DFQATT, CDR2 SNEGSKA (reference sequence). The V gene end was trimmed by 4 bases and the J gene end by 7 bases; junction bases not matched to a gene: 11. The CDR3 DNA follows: TGCAGTGCTACCGAATATCTAGCGGGGCCGAATGAGCAGTTCTTC. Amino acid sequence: CSATEYLAGPNEQFF.

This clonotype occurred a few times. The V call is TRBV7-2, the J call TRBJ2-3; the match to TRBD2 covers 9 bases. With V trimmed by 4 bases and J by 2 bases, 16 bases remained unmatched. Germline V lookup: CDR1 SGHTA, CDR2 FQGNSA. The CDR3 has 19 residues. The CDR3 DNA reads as TGTGCCAGCAGCTCCCTTGGGTCTAGCGGGATCGGTTACACAGATACGCAGTATTTT. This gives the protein CASSSLGSSGIGYTDTQYF. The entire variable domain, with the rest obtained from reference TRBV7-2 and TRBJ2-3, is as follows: GAGVSQSPSNKVTEKGKDVELRCDPISGHTALYWYRQSLGQGLEFLIYFQGNSAPDKSGLPSDRFSAERTGGSVSTLTIQRTQQEDSAVYLCASSSLGSSGIGYTDTQYFGPGTRLTVL.

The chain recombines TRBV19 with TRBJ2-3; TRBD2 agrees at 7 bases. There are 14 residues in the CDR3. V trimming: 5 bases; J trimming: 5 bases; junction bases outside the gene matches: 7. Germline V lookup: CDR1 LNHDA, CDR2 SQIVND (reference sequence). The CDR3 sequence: CASSPGGRRDTQYF. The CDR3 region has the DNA TGTGCCAGTAGTCCGGGAGGACGGAGAGATACGCAGTATTTT.

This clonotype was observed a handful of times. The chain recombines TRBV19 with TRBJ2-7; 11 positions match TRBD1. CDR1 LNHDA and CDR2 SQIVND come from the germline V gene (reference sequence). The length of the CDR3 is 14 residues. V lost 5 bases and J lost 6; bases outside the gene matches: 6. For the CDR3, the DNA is TGTGCCAGTAGTGGGACAGGGGGATCTCGCGAGCAGTACTTC. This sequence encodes CASSGTGGSREQYF.

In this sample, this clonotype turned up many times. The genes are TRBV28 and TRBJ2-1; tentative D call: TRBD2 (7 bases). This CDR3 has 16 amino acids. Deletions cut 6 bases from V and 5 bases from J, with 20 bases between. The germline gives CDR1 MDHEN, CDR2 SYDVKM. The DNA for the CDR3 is TGTGCCAGCAGCTGGGGGGGGCTCTTAGGGCACAATGAGCAGTTCTTC. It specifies CASSWGGLLGHNEQFF.

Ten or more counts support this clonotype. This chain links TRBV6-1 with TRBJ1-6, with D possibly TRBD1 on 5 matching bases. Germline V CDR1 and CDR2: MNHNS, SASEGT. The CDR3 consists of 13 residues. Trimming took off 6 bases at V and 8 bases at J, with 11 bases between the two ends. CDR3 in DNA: TGTGCCAGCAGAGAATTGGGGGATTCACCCCTCCACTTT. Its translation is CASRELGDSPLHF.

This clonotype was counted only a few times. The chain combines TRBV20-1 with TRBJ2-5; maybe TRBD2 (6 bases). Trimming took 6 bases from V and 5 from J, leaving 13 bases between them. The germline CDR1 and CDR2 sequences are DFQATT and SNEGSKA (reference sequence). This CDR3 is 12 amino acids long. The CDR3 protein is CSAIGGGETQYF. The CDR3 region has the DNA TGCAGTGCCATCGGTGGAGGGGAGACCCAGTACTTC.

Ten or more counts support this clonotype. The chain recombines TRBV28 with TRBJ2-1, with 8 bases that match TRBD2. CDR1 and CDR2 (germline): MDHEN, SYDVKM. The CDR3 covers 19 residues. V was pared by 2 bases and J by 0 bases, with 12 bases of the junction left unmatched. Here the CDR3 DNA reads TGTGCCAGCAGTTTAGGTTCTGCGGGGGGTCCGAACTCCTACAATGAGCAGTTCTTC. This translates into CASSLGSAGGPNSYNEQFF.

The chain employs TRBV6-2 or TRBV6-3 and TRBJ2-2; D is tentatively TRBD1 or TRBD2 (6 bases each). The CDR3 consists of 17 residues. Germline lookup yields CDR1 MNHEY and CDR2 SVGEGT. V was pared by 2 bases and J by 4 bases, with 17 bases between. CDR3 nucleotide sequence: TGTGCCAGCAGTTACCTCCCTCCCCCGGGGGCCACCGGGGAGCTGTTTTTT. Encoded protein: CASSYLPPPGATGELFF.

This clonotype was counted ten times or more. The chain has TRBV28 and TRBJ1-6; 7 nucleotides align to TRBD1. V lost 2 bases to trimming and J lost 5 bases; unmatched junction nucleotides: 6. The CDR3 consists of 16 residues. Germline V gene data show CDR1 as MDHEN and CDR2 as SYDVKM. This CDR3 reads CASSLLDRDHNSPLHF. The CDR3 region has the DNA TGTGCCAGCAGTTTACTAGACAGGGACCATAATTCACCCCTCCACTTT.

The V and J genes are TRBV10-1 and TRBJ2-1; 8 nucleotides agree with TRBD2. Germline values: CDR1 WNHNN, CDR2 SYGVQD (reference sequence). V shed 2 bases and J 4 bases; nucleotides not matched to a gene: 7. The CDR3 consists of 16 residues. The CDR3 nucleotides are TGCGCCAGCAGTGAGATGAGCGGGAGTTTATACAATGAGCAGTTCTTC. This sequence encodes CASSEMSGSLYNEQFF.

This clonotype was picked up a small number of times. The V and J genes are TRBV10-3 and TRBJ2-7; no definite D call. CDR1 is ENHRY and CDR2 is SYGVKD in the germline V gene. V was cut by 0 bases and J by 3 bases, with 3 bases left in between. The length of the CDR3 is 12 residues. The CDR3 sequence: CAISESSYEQYF. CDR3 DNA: TGTGCCATCAGTGAGTCGAGCTACGAGCAGTACTTC.

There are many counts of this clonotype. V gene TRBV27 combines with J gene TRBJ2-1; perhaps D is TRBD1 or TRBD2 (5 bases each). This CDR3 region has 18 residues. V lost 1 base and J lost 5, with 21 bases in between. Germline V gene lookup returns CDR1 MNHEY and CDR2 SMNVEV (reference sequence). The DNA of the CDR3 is TGTGCCAGCAGTTTATTAATCAATCGAGGGACGATTAACAATGAGCAGTTCTTC. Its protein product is CASSLLINRGTINNEQFF.

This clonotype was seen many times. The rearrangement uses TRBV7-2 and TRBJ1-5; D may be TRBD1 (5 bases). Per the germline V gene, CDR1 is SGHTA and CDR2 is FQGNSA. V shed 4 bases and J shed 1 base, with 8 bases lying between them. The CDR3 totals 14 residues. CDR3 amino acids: CASSSGLSNQPQHF. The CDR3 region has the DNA TGTGCCAGCAGCTCGGGACTGAGCAATCAGCCCCAGCATTTT.

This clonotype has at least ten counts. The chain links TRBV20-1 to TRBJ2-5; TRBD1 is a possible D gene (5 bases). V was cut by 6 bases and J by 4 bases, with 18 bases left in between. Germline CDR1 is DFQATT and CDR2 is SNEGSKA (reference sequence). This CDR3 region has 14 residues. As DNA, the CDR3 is TGCAGTGCCCTTATATACAGGCCTCGAGAGACCCAGTACTTC. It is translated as CSALIYRPRETQYF.

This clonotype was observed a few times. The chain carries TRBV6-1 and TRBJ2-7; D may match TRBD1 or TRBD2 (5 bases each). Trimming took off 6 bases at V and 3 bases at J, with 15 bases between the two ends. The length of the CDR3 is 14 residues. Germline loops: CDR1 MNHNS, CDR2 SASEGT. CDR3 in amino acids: CASRGRGRVYEQYF. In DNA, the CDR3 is TGTGCCAGCAGGGGCCGGGGACGGGTCTACGAGCAGTACTTC.

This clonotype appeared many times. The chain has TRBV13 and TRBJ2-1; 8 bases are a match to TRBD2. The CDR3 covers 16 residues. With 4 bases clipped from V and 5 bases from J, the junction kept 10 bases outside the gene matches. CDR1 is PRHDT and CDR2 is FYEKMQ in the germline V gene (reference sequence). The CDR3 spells CASSSVGAGANNEQFF. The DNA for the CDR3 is TGTGCCAGCAGCTCCGTCGGAGCGGGAGCCAACAATGAGCAGTTCTTC.

The CDR3 protein is CASSPDGTSGISSGANVLTF. The DNA of the CDR3 is TGTGCCAGTAGTCCAGATGGGACTAGCGGGATAAGCTCTGGGGCCAACGTCCTGACTTTC. The chain uses TRBV19 and TRBJ2-6; 13 positions match TRBD2. Losses at the gene ends were 5 bases for V and 0 bases for J; bases not matched to a gene: 10. The CDR3 length is 20 residues. Per the germline V gene, CDR1 is LNHDA and CDR2 is SQIVND (reference sequence). Full variable domain (remainder filled in from reference TRBV19 and TRBJ2-6): DGGITQSPKYLFRKEGQNVTLSCEQNLNHDAMYWYRQDPGQGLRLIYYSQIVNDFQKGDIAEGYSVSREKKESFPLTVTSAQKNPTAFYLCASSPDGTSGISSGANVLTFGAGSRLTVL.